The 9 T cell receptor beta chains below all came from one sample that was sequenced in a study of blood T cells in healthy people across ages. The use of a sample-barcoded 5' primer and a J-beta primer mix characterized a second PCR of roughly 6 to 11 cycles. In TCRdb, the 5' RACE reads were re-called with MiXCR into one record per CDR3 protein. The table shows about 650,000 distinct CDR3 sequences, with 32% occurring only once. The sample taken for sequencing was blood. The receptors here all came from a woman of 80 years or more in good health.

J is TRBJ2-1 and V is TRBV6-5, with 11 positions matching TRBD2. The J call may be faulty, since TRBJ2-7 better matches the DNA end. This CDR3 is built from 15 residues. Germline V gene lookup returns CDR1 MNHEY and CDR2 SVGAGI. The CDR3 DNA is TGTGCCAGCAGTTCTAGCGGGGGGAGATACAATGAGCAGTACTTC. Translating it yields CASSSSGGRYNEQYF.

This clonotype came up many times. The V gene is TRBV4-2, the J gene TRBJ2-7, with 14 bases aligning to TRBD2. CDR1 and CDR2 (germline): LGHNA, YNFKEQ. The CDR3 is made up of 20 amino acids. J was trimmed by 1 base and V by 3 bases; bases with no gene match: 14. The CDR3 loop reads CASSQETSGGARTISYEQYF. CDR3 coding DNA: TGTGCCAGCAGCCAGGAGACTAGCGGGGGGGCCAGAACGATATCCTACGAGCAGTACTTC.

The V gene is TRBV7-2, the J gene TRBJ1-2; no clear D. The germline CDR1 and CDR2 sequences are SGHTA and FQGNSA. The CDR3 runs 14 residues. V gave up 2 bases and J gave up 1 base, with 8 bases separating them. For the CDR3, the DNA is TGTGCCAGCAGCTTAAGTGGGAATAACTATGGCTACACCTTC. Residues: CASSLSGNNYGYTF.

The chain combines TRBV7-2 with TRBJ2-3; 8 bases line up with TRBD2. V shed 4 bases and J 0 bases; nucleotides not matched to a gene: 9. CDR3 length: 17 residues. Germline V gene data show CDR1 as SGHTA and CDR2 as FQGNSA. The CDR3 sequence: CASSSRPSGFSTDTQYF. CDR3 nucleotides: TGTGCCAGCAGCTCGCGTCCTAGCGGGTTTAGCACAGATACGCAGTATTTT.

This clonotype has just a few counts. The chain carries TRBV12-3 or TRBV12-4 and TRBJ2-5; 7 bases align to TRBD1. Trimming at V came to 4 bases and at J to 4 bases, leaving 15 bases not matched to a gene. The CDR3 consists of 17 residues. As DNA, the CDR3 is TGTGCCAGCAGTTCACAACGGACAGGACCTTCTGTAGAGACCCAGTACTTC. It yields the protein CASSSQRTGPSVETQYF.

This clonotype was detected many times. The chain combines TRBV4-3 with TRBJ2-7; D is undetermined. The length of the CDR3 is 13 residues. Germline values: CDR1 LGHNA, CDR2 YSLEER. V lost 4 bases and J 3 bases, leaving 10 bases between the germline ends. CDR3: CASSPEDGYEQYF. The CDR3 DNA reads TGCGCCAGCAGCCCTGAGGACGGCTACGAGCAGTACTTC.

This clonotype has a handful of counts. This chain joins TRBV6-1 and TRBJ1-5; TRBD1 agrees at 11 bases. Trimming at V came to 1 base and at J to 6 bases, leaving 2 bases not matched to a gene. The length of the CDR3 is 15 residues. Per germline, CDR1 MNHNS and CDR2 SASEGT. The CDR3 DNA reads as TGTGCCAGCAGTGAAGGGACAGGGGGCGGTCAGCCCCAGCATTTT. Translated: CASSEGTGGGQPQHF.

This clonotype was counted once. The gene calls are TRBV20-1 and TRBJ1-1; maybe TRBD1 (5 bases). The CDR3 runs 15 residues. Germline-derived CDR1 and CDR2 are DFQATT and SNEGSKA (reference sequence). With 1 base removed from V and 5 bases from J, the gap between germline ends came to 17 bases. The CDR3 DNA sequence: TGCAGTGCTAGAGCTTTTGGGGCCCCCGGAACTGAAGCTTTCTTT. This encodes CSARAFGAPGTEAFF.

This clonotype was detected ten times or more. The V gene is TRBV20-1, the J gene TRBJ2-1; the match to TRBD2 covers 9 bases. This CDR3 is 15 amino acids long. The J segment lost 6 bases and the V segment lost 0 bases, leaving 6 bases of the junction unmatched. Germline V lookup: CDR1 DFQATT, CDR2 SNEGSKA (reference sequence). CDR3 bases: TGCAGTGCTAGAGATCTGGCGGGGGGGTCCAATGAGCAGTTCTTC. Amino acid sequence: CSARDLAGGSNEQFF.